These 28 T cell receptor beta chains came from one sample sequenced in a study of technical replicates of blood from several donors. The data were produced by immunoSEQ multiplex PCR, yet TCRdb's version contains in-frame clones alone and is incomplete. Of tens of thousands of clones listed, just over 95% are singletons. Sequenced input: T cells isolated from PBMCs. The receptors shown here come from a human donor in good health.

The rearrangement links TRBV7-6 to TRBJ1-1; D ambiguous. This CDR3 has 13 amino acids. The V and J ends lost 2 bases and 5 bases respectively, with 9 bases between them. Per germline, CDR1 SGHVS and CDR2 FNYEAQ. The CDR3 loop reads CASSLSEGTEAFF. The CDR3 nucleotides are TGTGCCAGCAGCTTATCGGAGGGTACTGAAGCTTTCTTT.

This rearrangement joins TRBV6-5 to TRBJ2-2; TRBD2 is a possible D gene (6 bases). Per the germline V gene, CDR1 is MNHEY and CDR2 is SVGAGI. This CDR3 spans 15 amino acids. V dropped 6 bases and J dropped 5 bases, with 16 bases sitting between them. CDR3 bases: TGTGCCAGCAGGTCCCGGGGCGGACTAACCGGGGAGCTGTTTTTT. Translation gives CASRSRGGLTGELFF.

V gene TRBV6-1 combines with J gene TRBJ2-7, with D perhaps matching TRBD1 (6 bases). CDR1 and CDR2 (germline): MNHNS, SASEGT. CDR3 length: 11 amino acids. Deletions cut 11 bases from V and 5 bases from J, with 13 bases between. The CDR3 protein is CALRQVDEQYF. The CDR3 region has the DNA TGTGCCCTCCGACAGGTCGACGAGCAGTACTTC.

J is TRBJ1-4 and V is TRBV4-1, with TRBD1 matching 7 bases. Germline V gene data show CDR1 as MGHRA and CDR2 as YSYEKL. V trimming: 5 bases; J trimming: 12 bases; junction bases outside the gene matches: 18. This CDR3 is 16 amino acids long. CDR3 region: CASSATQGGLLTELFF. Here the CDR3 DNA reads TGCGCCAGCAGCGCAACTCAGGGGGGTCTCCTAACGGAACTGTTTTTT.

In its sample, this clone was seen once. This chain joins TRBV7-3 and TRBJ2-1; 7 bases are a match to TRBD2. The germline gives CDR1 SGHTA, CDR2 FQGTGA. The V and J ends lost 6 bases and 0 bases, in that order; junction bases with no gene match: 8. The CDR3 spans 16 residues. CDR3 bases: TGTGCCAGCAGTTCGACCGGGGGGAGCTCCTACAATGAGCAGTTCTTC. This sequence encodes CASSSTGGSSYNEQFF.

The chain couples TRBV19 to TRBJ1-2, with 8 bases aligning to TRBD1. The length of the CDR3 is 13 residues. CDR1 is LNHDA, CDR2 SQIVND, per germline (reference sequence). The trim removed 6 bases at V and 6 bases at J, leaving 6 bases unmatched. The CDR3 DNA sequence: TGTGCCAGTAGAAACCAGGGGGCGCATGGCTACACCTTC. It codes for CASRNQGAHGYTF.

This sequence joins TRBV5-1 and TRBJ2-1; 9 bases are shared with TRBD2. Germline V gene data show CDR1 as SGHRS and CDR2 as YFSETQ. This CDR3 spans 14 amino acids. Trimming removed 3 bases from V and 6 bases from J; junction bases left unmatched: 4. For the CDR3, the DNA is TGCGCCAGCAGCTATGAGCGGGAGGTCAATGAGCAGTTCTTC. Translated, it gives CASSYEREVNEQFF. The full variable domain, its missing parts supplied by reference TRBV5-1 and TRBJ2-1, is KAGVTQTPRYLIKTRGQQVTLSCSPISGHRSVSWYQQTPGQGLQFLFEYFSETQRNKGNFPGRFSGRQFSNSRSEMNVSTLELGDSALYLCASSYEREVNEQFFGPGTRLTVL.

V gene TRBV30 combines with J gene TRBJ1-4, with D uncertain. Germline CDR1 reads GTSNPN; CDR2 reads SVGIG (reference sequence). The CDR3 consists of 13 residues. V dropped 2 bases and J dropped 7 bases, with 11 bases sitting between them. The CDR3 DNA follows: TGTGCCTGGAGTAGACGGGAAGGTGAAAAACTGTTTTTT. Translated: CAWSRREGEKLFF.

The V call is TRBV10-3, the J call TRBJ1-2; 9 nucleotides agree with TRBD1. The CDR3 sequence is 15 residues long. V lost 2 bases to trimming and J lost 1 base; unmatched junction nucleotides: 2. Germline CDR1 reads ENHRY; CDR2 reads SYGVKD. The CDR3 nucleotides read TGTGCCATCAGTGAGCGGACAGGGGTTAACTATGGCTACACCTTC. Amino acids: CAISERTGVNYGYTF.

CDR3 DNA: TGTGCCAGCAGCACACAGGGGACTGAAGCTTTCTTT. Protein sequence: CASSTQGTEAFF. The gene calls are TRBV11-2 and TRBJ1-1; 7 bases line up with TRBD1. J was trimmed by 5 bases and V by 5 bases; bases with no gene match: 2. The V gene's germline CDR1 is SGHAT and CDR2 FQNNGV. CDR3 length: 12 amino acids.

The chain is built from TRBV9 and TRBJ1-1; the D gene is possibly TRBD1 (5 bases). The CDR3 contains 14 residues. The V gene lost 1 base and the J gene lost 1 base, with 8 bases spanning the gap. Germline V gene data show CDR1 as SGDLS and CDR2 as YYNGEE. CDR3 region: CASSVTGQNTEAFF. In DNA, the CDR3 is TGTGCCAGCAGCGTAACAGGACAGAACACTGAAGCTTTCTTT.

The count of this clone is one. This chain uses TRBV27 with TRBJ2-7, with 9 bases matching TRBD1. V was clipped by 0 bases and J by 3 bases; unmatched bases: 9. Germline CDR1 is MNHEY and CDR2 is SMNVEV (reference sequence). This CDR3 has 17 amino acids. The DNA of the CDR3 is TGTGCCAGCAGTTTATCGTTGCACAGGGGGCTCTTCTACGAGCAGTACTTC. Translating it yields CASSLSLHRGLFYEQYF.

The CDR3: CASRLAGGNTGELFF. DNA of the CDR3: TGTGCCAGCAGACTAGCGGGAGGGAACACCGGGGAGCTGTTTTTT. The rearrangement joins TRBV2 to TRBJ2-2, with TRBD2 identical over 12 bases. V gave up 6 bases and J gave up 1 base; unmatched junction bases: 0. The CDR3 is made up of 15 amino acids. Germline V gene lookup returns CDR1 SNHLY and CDR2 FYNNEI.

This chain uses TRBV19 with TRBJ1-2; TRBD1 aligns across 11 bases. This CDR3 has 20 amino acids. Germline assignment: CDR1 LNHDA and CDR2 SQIVND (reference sequence). The V gene end was trimmed by 10 bases and the J gene end by 2 bases; junction bases not matched to a gene: 24. This CDR3 is CATEEDHTAGTGGFNYGYTF. DNA of the CDR3: TGTGCCACCGAGGAGGACCACACCGCCGGGACAGGGGGGTTCAACTATGGCTACACCTTC. The whole variable domain, remainder taken from reference TRBV19 and TRBJ1-2, is DGGITQSPKYLFRKEGQNVTLSCEQNLNHDAMYWYRQDPGQGLRLIYYSQIVNDFQKGDIAEGYSVSREKKESFPLTVTSAQKNPTAFYLCATEEDHTAGTGGFNYGYTFGSGTRLTVV.

The chain recombines TRBV6-5 with TRBJ2-5; tentatively, D is TRBD1 (5 bases). The germline gives CDR1 MNHEY, CDR2 SVGAGI. The CDR3 totals 14 residues. Trimming took off 5 bases at V and 5 bases at J, with 15 bases between the two ends. CDR3 nucleotides: TGTGCCAGCAGTAGGGGTTTGACTGTGGAGACCCAGTACTTC. This gives the protein CASSRGLTVETQYF.

The genes are TRBV7-9 and TRBJ1-4; 9 bases fit TRBD1. V lost 5 bases, J lost 5 bases, and 12 bases stayed unmatched. The germline CDR1 and CDR2 sequences are SEHNR and FQNEAQ (reference sequence). The length of the CDR3 is 17 residues. CDR3 region: CASSPMGQGGRNEKLFF. The CDR3 DNA reads as TGTGCCAGCAGCCCCATGGGACAGGGCGGCCGAAATGAAAAACTGTTTTTT.

The CDR3 loop is CATSRDYSGGTGDADTQYF. The CDR3 DNA reads TGTGCCACCAGCAGAGATTATTCCGGGGGGACAGGGGATGCAGATACGCAGTATTTT. This chain links TRBV15 with TRBJ2-3; the match to TRBD1 covers 10 bases. Germline V gene sequence: CDR1 LNHNV, CDR2 YYDKDF (reference sequence). V shed 0 bases and J 4 bases; nucleotides not matched to a gene: 13. CDR3 length equals 19 residues.

The chain uses TRBV11-3 and TRBJ1-1, with D unresolved. Germline CDR1 and CDR2: SGHNT and YENEEA. The germline V and J ends were trimmed by 7 bases and 1 base, with 10 bases remaining between them. The CDR3 totals 13 residues. Here the CDR3 reads CASKMTGNTEAFF. The CDR3, as DNA: TGTGCCAGCAAAATGACGGGGAACACTGAAGCTTTCTTT.

This chain joins TRBV6-4 and TRBJ2-1; 7 bases map to TRBD1. The V and J ends lost 6 bases and 4 bases, in that order; junction bases with no gene match: 12. The germline V gene encodes CDR1 MRHNA and CDR2 SNTAGT. This CDR3 contains 16 residues. This CDR3 reads CASRRGLGQLYNEQFF. CDR3 coding DNA: TGTGCCAGCAGGAGGGGGCTGGGACAGCTATACAATGAGCAGTTCTTC.

This clone was seen just once. This sequence joins TRBV4-3 and TRBJ1-4; D unresolved. Deletions cut 5 bases from V and 4 bases from J, with 11 bases between. Germline lookup yields CDR1 LGHNA and CDR2 YSLEER. This CDR3 spans 14 amino acids. The CDR3 DNA follows: TGCGCCAGCAGCGTGTTTCTAGGTAATGAAAAACTGTTTTTT. This gives the protein CASSVFLGNEKLFF.

This chain connects TRBV4-1 to TRBJ2-1, with 7 bases identical to TRBD1. CDR1 is MGHRA, CDR2 YSYEKL, per germline. V dropped 3 bases and J dropped 6; count of bases not matched to a gene: 11. The CDR3 runs 16 residues. The CDR3 DNA reads TGCGCCAGCAGCCACCCACTAGACAGGGCCTCCAATGAGCAGTTCTTC. Encoded protein: CASSHPLDRASNEQFF.

The chain recombines TRBV11-2 with TRBJ1-4, with 9 bases aligning to TRBD1. J gave up 6 bases and V 6 bases, and 5 bases lay outside the gene matches. CDR1 and CDR2 from the germline V gene are SGHAT and FQNNGV. This CDR3 contains 14 residues. The CDR3 is CASRWRTGDEKLFF. For the CDR3, the DNA is TGTGCCAGCAGGTGGAGGACAGGGGATGAAAAACTGTTTTTT.

The chain joins TRBV7-8 to TRBJ2-3, with TRBD2 matching 7 bases. Germline V CDR1 and CDR2: SGHVS, FQNEAQ. The CDR3 has 13 amino acids. Trimming at V came to 5 bases and at J to 7 bases, leaving 6 bases not matched to a gene. The CDR3 is CASSRTSLYTQYF. Here the CDR3 DNA reads TGTGCCAGCAGCAGGACTAGTTTGTATACGCAGTATTTT.

This clone has only one observation. The chain carries TRBV9 and TRBJ1-2; TRBD1 matches at 7 bases. The V segment lost 3 bases and the J segment 3 bases; nucleotides outside the gene matches: 5. The CDR3 loop spans 14 amino acids. Germline lookup yields CDR1 SGDLS and CDR2 YYNGEE. The CDR3 bases are TGTGCCAGCAGCGAGACAGGGACCGACTATGGCTACACCTTC. The encoded protein is CASSETGTDYGYTF.

This clone is a singleton in its sample. The V gene is TRBV9, the J gene TRBJ2-1; D is undetermined. From germline, CDR1 is SGDLS and CDR2 YYNGEE. The CDR3 loop spans 11 amino acids. Deletions cut 3 bases from V and 5 bases from J, with 3 bases between. The CDR3, as DNA: TGTGCCAGCAGCGCCAACAATGAGCAGTTCTTC. Encoded protein: CASSANNEQFF.

The chain joins TRBV9 to TRBJ2-7, with 10 bases matching TRBD1. CDR3 size: 14 residues. CDR1 and CDR2 from the germline V gene are SGDLS and YYNGEE. The V and J ends lost 7 bases and 0 bases, in that order; junction bases with no gene match: 4. For the CDR3, the DNA is TGTGCCAGCTCGGGGACAGGGGTCTCCTACGAGCAGTACTTC. Protein sequence: CASSGTGVSYEQYF.

This clone was detected a few times. The genes are TRBV6-1 and TRBJ1-1; tentatively, D is TRBD1 (5 bases). Germline CDR1 and CDR2: MNHNS and SASEGT. V lost 4 bases and J 3 bases, leaving 9 bases between the germline ends. The CDR3 contains 13 residues. CDR3 in amino acids: CASSVGGDTEAFF. The CDR3 DNA is TGTGCCAGCAGTGTGGGGGGGGACACTGAAGCTTTCTTT.

The CDR3 loop reads CASSQGIETQYF. CDR3 sequence (DNA): TGTGCCAGCAGCCAGGGGATAGAGACCCAGTACTTC. The chain uses TRBV27 and TRBJ2-5, with D possibly being TRBD1 (6 bases). The germline V gene has CDR1 MNHEY and CDR2 SMNVEV (reference sequence). V gave up 6 bases and J gave up 4 bases, with 9 bases separating them. The CDR3 spans 12 residues.